This entry lists 10 T cell receptor beta chains sequenced from one sample in a study of blood T cell repertoires in COVID-19. Sequenced by immunoSEQ multiplex PCR; TCRdb stores in-frame clones only, minus some. The table includes roughly 200,000 clones, about 86% detected once. Sequencing used peripheral blood. These receptors originate from a middle-aged man with active or convalescent COVID-19.

The rearrangement joins TRBV9 to TRBJ2-7, with 10 bases identical to TRBD2. The CDR3 extends over 16 amino acids. After removal of 1 base from V and 5 bases from J, the junction contained 9 bases not matched to a gene. In germline, CDR1 is SGDLS, CDR2 YYNGEE. CDR3 in amino acids: CASSVSSLAGVNEQYF. CDR3 in DNA: TGTGCCAGCAGCGTATCATCCCTAGCGGGGGTGAACGAGCAGTACTTC.

The chain is built from TRBV29-1 and TRBJ2-7; 11 bases are shared with TRBD1. The CDR3 has 12 amino acids. Unmatched junction bases numbered 2, after V lost 7 bases and J lost 3 bases. Germline V CDR1 and CDR2: SQVTM, ANQGSEA. The CDR3 bases are TGCAGCGCCGGGACAGGGGGCTACGAGCAGTACTTC. Translation gives CSAGTGGYEQYF.

As concerns this clone: Other DNA sequences in the same sample also yield this CDR3. The chain joins TRBV3-1 (or the pseudogene TRBV3-2) to TRBJ1-1, with a tentative D call TRBD1 (5 bases). The V and J ends lost 4 bases and 5 bases respectively, with 11 bases between them. The CDR3 covers 13 residues. The germline CDR1 and CDR2 sequences are LGHDT and YNNKEL (reference sequence). The CDR3 bases are TGTGCCAGCAGCCTTCAGGGTGGTACTGAAGCTTTCTTT. As protein: CASSLQGGTEAFF.

The V gene is TRBV29-1, the J gene TRBJ2-3, with 11 bases fitting TRBD2. V dropped 7 bases and J dropped 5; count of bases not matched to a gene: 8. The CDR3 covers 14 residues. From germline, CDR1 is SQVTM and CDR2 ANQGSEA. CDR3 in amino acids: CSAGGLAEGDTQYF. The CDR3 coding sequence is TGCAGCGCGGGGGGACTAGCGGAGGGAGATACGCAGTATTTT.

This clone was picked up a small number of times. This chain uses TRBV30 with TRBJ1-1, with unresolved D. V was clipped by 0 bases and J by 2 bases, with 10 bases between them. CDR1 and CDR2 (germline): GTSNPN, SVGIG (reference sequence). The CDR3 length is 14 residues. CDR3 bases: TGTGCCTGGAGTGTGATGGAGGGTAACACTGAAGCTTTCTTT. Translation: CAWSVMEGNTEAFF.

This clone has ten or more counts. This rearrangement joins TRBV28 to TRBJ1-6; 8 bases line up with TRBD1. This CDR3 has 14 residues. Trimming removed 6 bases from V and 10 bases from J; junction bases left unmatched: 8. Germline V gene sequence: CDR1 MDHEN, CDR2 SYDVKM. CDR3 nucleotide sequence: TGTGCCAGCAGCCCAGGACAGGGACGATCACCCCTCCACTTT. This sequence encodes CASSPGQGRSPLHF.

The chain employs TRBV7-9 and TRBJ1-6, with no clear D. The V end lost 5 bases, the J end lost 7 bases, and 12 bases lay between the germline ends. Germline CDR1 SEHNR, CDR2 FQNEAQ (reference sequence). CDR3 size: 14 residues. The chain's CDR3 is CASSDPRLNSPLHF. Written as DNA, the CDR3 is TGTGCCAGCAGCGACCCCAGGTTGAATTCACCCCTCCACTTT. Looking up the rest from reference TRBV7-9 and TRBJ1-6 gives the full variable domain: DTGVSQNPRHKITKRGQNVTFRCDPISEHNRLYWYRQTLGQGPEFLTYFQNEAQLEKSRLLSDRFSAERPKGSFSTLEIQRTEQGDSAMYLCASSDPRLNSPLHFGNGTRLTVT.

The rearrangement uses TRBV4-3 and TRBJ1-1; D possibly corresponds to TRBD1 (6 bases). Trimming removed 4 bases from V and 5 bases from J, with 17 bases in between. The germline gives CDR1 LGHNA, CDR2 YSLEER. CDR3 length: 15 residues. The CDR3 DNA reads TGCGCCAGCAGCCTGGGGCCCACACAGGGTACTGAAGCTTTCTTT. Its protein is CASSLGPTQGTEAFF.

Remarks on this clone: This specimen includes other DNA sequences encoding the same CDR3. The chain has TRBV7-3 and TRBJ2-2; 7 positions match TRBD1. The CDR3 runs 13 residues. The V segment lost 4 bases and the J segment 5 bases; nucleotides outside the gene matches: 1. The V gene's germline CDR1 is SGHTA and CDR2 FQGTGA. CDR3 sequence: CASSSQGTGELFF. The CDR3 DNA sequence: TGTGCCAGCAGCTCACAGGGGACCGGGGAGCTGTTTTTT.

The count of this clone is one. The rearrangement joins TRBV11-3 to TRBJ2-1, with 7 bases fitting TRBD1. V shed 7 bases, J shed 0 bases, and the junction held 6 bases outside the gene matches. This CDR3 region has 15 residues. Germline V gene data show CDR1 as SGHNT and CDR2 as YENEEA. CDR3 sequence reads: CASTSGTASYNEQFF. Here the CDR3 DNA reads TGTGCCAGCACCTCCGGGACAGCCTCCTACAATGAGCAGTTCTTC.